What follows are 23 T cell receptor beta chains derived from one specimen sequenced in a study of blood T cells in healthy people across ages. Primed by a sample-barcoded 5' primer and a J-beta primer mix, a second PCR proceeded for 7 to 11 cycles. In TCRdb, the 5' RACE reads were re-called with MiXCR into one record per CDR3 protein. The table includes 870,000 or so distinct CDR3 sequences, roughly 26% detected once. Sequenced: blood. The receptors shown here come from a woman aged 80 or older in good health.

This clonotype has ten or more counts. The chain is built from TRBV21-1 and TRBJ2-3; no check of the table's D call, TRBD2, against the DNA was made. TRBV21-1 constitutes a pseudogene. This CDR3 comprises 15 residues. Here the CDR3 DNA reads TGTGCCAGCAGCAATCGACTAGCGGTGTCGGATACGCAGTATTTT. Translating it yields CASSNRLAVSDTQYF.

The rearrangement uses TRBV20-1 and TRBJ2-5; D remains ambiguous. This CDR3 comprises 13 residues. Trimming cost V 3 bases and J 5 bases, with 13 bases left between them. The V gene's germline CDR1 is DFQATT and CDR2 SNEGSKA (reference sequence). The CDR3 DNA reads as TGCAGTGCTAGGTCCCCCGGTAGGGAGACCCAGTACTTC. This sequence encodes CSARSPGRETQYF.

This clonotype was recorded only once. The rearrangement links TRBV7-9 to TRBJ1-1, with 10 positions matching TRBD1. Per the germline V gene, CDR1 is SEHNR and CDR2 is FQNEAQ (reference sequence). This CDR3 comprises 16 residues. Germline trimming cut 5 bases from V and 1 base from J; bases unmatched to any gene: 7. This CDR3 is CASSPWTGGSNTEAFF. For the CDR3, the DNA is TGTGCCAGCAGCCCGTGGACAGGGGGTTCGAACACTGAAGCTTTCTTT.

This clonotype occurred many times. The V call is TRBV14, the J call TRBJ1-6, with 7 nucleotides matching TRBD1. CDR3 length: 13 residues. J was trimmed by 8 bases and V by 11 bases; bases with no gene match: 9. Germline CDR1 SGHDN, CDR2 FVKESK. CDR3 sequence: CACNRQGDSPLHF. CDR3 in DNA: TGTGCCTGCAATCGACAGGGTGATTCACCCCTCCACTTT.

This clonotype was seen more than once but under ten times. J is TRBJ2-2 and V is TRBV4-3; 7 positions match TRBD1. Germline lookup yields CDR1 LGHNA and CDR2 YSLEER. The CDR3 sequence is 19 residues long. After removal of 0 bases from V and 5 bases from J, the junction contained 15 bases not matched to a gene. The CDR3 reads CASSQEGGRLGMDTGELFF. In nucleotides, the CDR3 is TGCGCCAGCAGCCAAGAAGGGGGCAGGTTAGGGATGGATACCGGGGAGCTGTTTTTT.

This clonotype was counted a single time. V is TRBV20-1 and J is TRBJ2-7; the D is unclear. There are 13 residues in the CDR3. Germline V CDR1 and CDR2: DFQATT, SNEGSKA (reference sequence). The V end lost 6 bases, the J end lost 5 bases, and 17 bases lay between the germline ends. Written as DNA, the CDR3 is TGCAGTGCCACATCTAAGGACGTCCACGAGCAGTACTTC. This encodes CSATSKDVHEQYF.

This clonotype was observed a few times. This chain joins TRBV7-2 and TRBJ1-5; D is ambiguous. V was trimmed by 3 bases and J by 2 bases, leaving 17 bases between them. This CDR3 has 17 amino acids. Germline V gene data show CDR1 as SGHTA and CDR2 as FQGNSA. In nucleotides, the CDR3 is TGTGCCAGCAGCTTTTTCCCCCCGGGGATTGGCAATCAGCCCCAGCATTTT. Its protein product is CASSFFPPGIGNQPQHF. Based on the CDR3 plus reference TRBV7-2 and TRBJ1-5, the full variable domain is GAGVSQSPSNKVTEKGKDVELRCDPISGHTALYWYRQSLGQGLEFLIYFQGNSAPDKSGLPSDRFSAERTGGSVSTLTIQRTQQEDSAVYLCASSFFPPGIGNQPQHFGDGTRLSIL.

This clonotype was seen a handful of times. V is TRBV20-1 and J is TRBJ2-2; 12 nucleotides match TRBD2. Per germline, CDR1 DFQATT and CDR2 SNEGSKA (reference sequence). V gave up 5 bases and J gave up 1 base; unmatched junction bases: 5. This CDR3 is 16 amino acids long. The CDR3 sequence is CSARLAGGLNTGELFF. CDR3 DNA sequence: TGCAGTGCTCGGCTAGCGGGGGGGCTGAACACCGGGGAGCTGTTTTTT.

This clonotype has at least ten counts. V gene TRBV7-2 combines with J gene TRBJ2-3, with 8 bases lining up with TRBD2. Germline V gene sequence: CDR1 SGHTA, CDR2 FQGNSA. The CDR3 sequence is 15 residues long. J gave up 1 base and V 5 bases, and 5 bases lay outside the gene matches. For the CDR3, the DNA is TGTGCCAGCAGCCAGAGAGCGGGGGGCACAGATACGCAGTATTTT. It codes for CASSQRAGGTDTQYF.

This clonotype was seen many times. This chain uses TRBV29-1 with TRBJ1-4; unclear D gene. The germline gives CDR1 SQVTM, CDR2 ANQGSEA. V was trimmed by 4 bases and J by 8 bases, leaving 8 bases between them. The CDR3 runs to 11 residues. The CDR3 spells CSVAYEEKLFF. The CDR3 region has the DNA TGCAGCGTTGCGTACGAAGAAAAACTGTTTTTT.

The chain carries TRBV5-1 and TRBJ2-5; D perhaps matches TRBD2 (5 bases). The V gene's germline CDR1 is SGHRS and CDR2 YFSETQ. The V gene lost 0 bases and the J gene lost 1 base, with 10 bases spanning the gap. The CDR3 totals 15 residues. The CDR3 DNA reads TGCGCCAGCAGCTTGGCCGACTACCTCCAAGAGACCCAGTACTTC. This translates into CASSLADYLQETQYF.

The genes are TRBV7-2 and TRBJ1-6, with 8 bases that match TRBD1. Per germline, CDR1 SGHTA and CDR2 FQGNSA. The CDR3 runs 15 residues. The V and J ends lost 5 bases and 13 bases, in that order; junction bases with no gene match: 13. The CDR3 nucleotides read TGTGCCAGCAGCCTACCCACAGGGGGTATCAGGCCCCTCCACTTT. Its translation: CASSLPTGGIRPLHF.

The chain joins TRBV7-2 to TRBJ2-7; 7 nucleotides align to TRBD1. The CDR3 extends over 14 amino acids. The ends lost 5 bases at V and 3 bases at J; junction bases unmatched: 7. CDR1 SGHTA and CDR2 FQGNSA come from the germline V gene. CDR3 loop: CASSRGTGDYEQYF. The DNA for the CDR3 is TGTGCCAGCAGCCGAGGCACAGGGGACTACGAGCAGTACTTC.

There are many counts of this clonotype. This chain connects TRBV20-1 to TRBJ2-7; no reliable D call. V was clipped by 3 bases and J by 3 bases, with 3 bases between them. The CDR3 runs 10 residues. The germline gives CDR1 DFQATT, CDR2 SNEGSKA (reference sequence). The CDR3 reads CSASNYEQYF. CDR3 DNA sequence: TGCAGTGCTAGTAACTACGAGCAGTACTTC.

The table lists this clonotype with many counts. The chain recombines TRBV6-5 with TRBJ2-1; TRBD1 aligns across 7 bases. Looked up from germline, CDR1 is MNHEY and CDR2 is SVGAGI. With V trimmed by 4 bases and J by 6 bases, 6 bases remained unmatched. The CDR3 has 14 residues. The CDR3 nucleotides read TGTGCCAGCAGTTCTCCCGGACAGGTCAATGAGCAGTTCTTC. Translated, it gives CASSSPGQVNEQFF.

V usage is TRBV6-5 and J usage is TRBJ1-2; 8 bases line up with TRBD1. Trimming removed 6 bases from V and 3 bases from J; junction bases left unmatched: 12. The germline V gene encodes CDR1 MNHEY and CDR2 SVGAGI. The CDR3 is 16 residues long. The CDR3, as DNA: TGTGCCAGCAGCCGCGACCTAGTGGACAGGGACTATGGCTACACCTTC. Translating gives CASSRDLVDRDYGYTF.

On this clonotype itself: A read error may explain this, as a much larger clone is one base away. This chain links TRBV14 with TRBJ2-5; the match to TRBD1 covers 10 bases. Germline CDR1 SGHDN, CDR2 FVKESK. CDR3 length equals 15 residues. CDR3 loop: CARSQGTGVSETQYF. CDR3 DNA: TGTGCCCGCAGCCAAGGGACAGGGGTTTCGGAGACCCAGTACTTC.

The chain recombines TRBV15 with TRBJ2-1; 7 bases match TRBD2. Germline-derived CDR1 and CDR2 are LNHNV and YYDKDF (reference sequence). CDR3 length: 15 residues. V was pared by 5 bases and J by 7 bases, with 11 bases of the junction left unmatched. The CDR3 bases are TGTGCCACCAGCCCCGGACGGGGGGTGACTAATGAGCAGTTCTTC. The encoded protein is CATSPGRGVTNEQFF.

This clonotype has a handful of counts. A read error may produce the germline difference seen at one junction end. The chain joins TRBV20-1 to TRBJ2-2; D might be TRBD1 (6 bases). Per germline, CDR1 DFQATT and CDR2 SNEGSKA (reference sequence). CDR3 length: 15 amino acids. In nucleotides, the CDR3 is TGCGGTGCTGGATCACAGGGTTCGGGTTCCGGGGAGCTGTTTTTT. Translation: CGAGSQGSGSGELFF.

This clonotype was detected only a few times. The chain joins TRBV7-9 to TRBJ2-3; TRBD1 aligns across 10 bases. From germline, CDR1 is SEHNR and CDR2 FQNEAQ (reference sequence). This CDR3 contains 16 residues. Unmatched junction bases numbered 6, after V lost 3 bases and J lost 3 bases. DNA for the CDR3: TGTGCCAGCAGCTTCTTCGGGACAGGGGATACAGATACGCAGTATTTT. This sequence encodes CASSFFGTGDTDTQYF.

Concerning this clonotype: Since a much larger clone is just one base distant, this may be a read error. The rearrangement uses TRBV20-1 and TRBJ2-2; 9 bases line up with TRBD1. The CDR3 consists of 15 residues. The germline gives CDR1 DFQATT, CDR2 SNEGSKA (reference sequence). Here the CDR3 reads CSARHGTGNTGGLFF. The CDR3 DNA sequence: TGCAGTGCTAGACATGGGACAGGGAACACCGGGGGGCTGTTTTTT.

This clonotype was observed at least ten times. The J gene is TRBJ1-1, the V gene TRBV12-3 or TRBV12-4; D gene unclear. The CDR3 contains 13 residues. The V gene lost 6 bases and the J gene lost 0 bases, with 8 bases spanning the gap. CDR3 amino acids: CASRHPMNTEAFF. The CDR3 DNA sequence: TGTGCCAGCAGACACCCAATGAACACTGAAGCTTTCTTT.

Worth noting for this clonotype: A single base separates this from a much larger clone, so it may be a read error. The CDR3 coding sequence is TGTGCCAGCAGTCCGCGGGGGGAGGGTTACAATAAGCAGTTCTTC. Protein sequence: CASSPRGEGYNKQFF. This chain links TRBV6-5 with TRBJ2-1; 8 bases are shared with TRBD2. CDR1 is MNHEY and CDR2 is SVGAGI in the germline V gene. The CDR3 covers 15 residues.